This TCR beta chain derives from a study of blood T cells in healthy people across ages. Alongside a J-beta primer mix, a sample-barcoded 5' primer served in a second PCR lasting about 7 to 12 cycles. TCRdb reprocessed the 5' RACE reads with MiXCR, giving one entry per CDR3 protein. The table has more than 900,000 distinct CDR3 sequences, roughly 24% seen once. All donors came from Russia, were Caucasian and healthy, and spanned ages about 6 to 100. These data were also reused for a study on T cells of mothers and their children. That work contributes: cDNA was synthesized from all extracted RNA at about 1.5 ug per reaction.

Sequenced: blood. This TCR derives from a girl aged 2-10 years in good health.

CDR3 nucleotide sequence: TGTGCCACAGGCCTTGAGTCGTGGTTCAATGAGCAGTTCTTC. This encodes CATGLESWFNEQFF. The chain is built from TRBV6-2 or TRBV6-3 and TRBJ2-1; no firm D call. There are 14 residues in the CDR3. Trimming cost V 10 bases and J 6 bases, with 19 bases left between them. Per the germline V gene, CDR1 is MNHEY and CDR2 is SVGEGT.